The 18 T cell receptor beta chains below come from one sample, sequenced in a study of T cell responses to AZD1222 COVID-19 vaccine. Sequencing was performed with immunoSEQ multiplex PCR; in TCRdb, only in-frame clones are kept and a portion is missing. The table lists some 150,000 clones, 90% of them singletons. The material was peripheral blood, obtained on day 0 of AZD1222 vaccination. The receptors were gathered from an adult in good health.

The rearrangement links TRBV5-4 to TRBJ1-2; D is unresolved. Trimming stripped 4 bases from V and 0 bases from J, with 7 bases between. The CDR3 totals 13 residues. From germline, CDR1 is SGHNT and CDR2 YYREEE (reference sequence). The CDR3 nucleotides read TGTGCCAGCAGCACTGAGGCTAACTATGGCTACACCTTC. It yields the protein CASSTEANYGYTF.

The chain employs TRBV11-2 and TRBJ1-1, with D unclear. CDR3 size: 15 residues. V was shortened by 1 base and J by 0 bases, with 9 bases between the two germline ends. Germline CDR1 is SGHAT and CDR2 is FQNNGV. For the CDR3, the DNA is TGTGCCAGCAGCTTAGTCCTGACATTGAACACTGAAGCTTTCTTT. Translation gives CASSLVLTLNTEAFF.

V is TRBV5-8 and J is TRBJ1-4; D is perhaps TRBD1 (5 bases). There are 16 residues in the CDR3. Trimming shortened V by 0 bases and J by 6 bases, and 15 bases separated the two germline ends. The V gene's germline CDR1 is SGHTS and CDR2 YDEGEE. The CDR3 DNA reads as TGTGCCAGCAGCTTGGTCTCGGGGGGAGTGGATGAAAAACTGTTTTTT. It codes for CASSLVSGGVDEKLFF.

The CDR3 sequence is CASSPRTSGGWSYEQYF. The CDR3 DNA sequence: TGTGCCAGCAGCCCCCGAACTAGCGGGGGATGGTCCTACGAGCAGTACTTC. The chain carries TRBV14 and TRBJ2-7; 11 nucleotides agree with TRBD2. J gave up 1 base and V 4 bases, and 9 bases lay outside the gene matches. The V gene's germline CDR1 is SGHDN and CDR2 FVKESK. The CDR3 totals 17 residues.

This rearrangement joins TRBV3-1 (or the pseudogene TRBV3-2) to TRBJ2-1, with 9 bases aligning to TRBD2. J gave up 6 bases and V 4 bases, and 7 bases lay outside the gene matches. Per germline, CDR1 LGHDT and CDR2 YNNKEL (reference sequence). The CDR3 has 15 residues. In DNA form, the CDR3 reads TGTGCCAGCAGCCGAGAACGTAGCGGGAGCAATGAGCAGTTCTTC. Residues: CASSRERSGSNEQFF.

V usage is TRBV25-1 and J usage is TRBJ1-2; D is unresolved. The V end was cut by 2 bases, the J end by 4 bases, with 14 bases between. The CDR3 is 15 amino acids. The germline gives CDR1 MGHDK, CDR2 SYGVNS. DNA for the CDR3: TGTGCCAGCAGTGAAAATCTACAGTCGGCCTATGGCTACACCTTC. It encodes CASSENLQSAYGYTF.

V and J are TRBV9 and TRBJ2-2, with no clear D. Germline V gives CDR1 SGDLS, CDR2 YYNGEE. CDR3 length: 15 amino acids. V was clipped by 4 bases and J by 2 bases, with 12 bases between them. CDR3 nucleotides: TGTGCCAGCAGCCCGAGCTCCCACAACACCGGGGAGCTGTTTTTT. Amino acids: CASSPSSHNTGELFF.

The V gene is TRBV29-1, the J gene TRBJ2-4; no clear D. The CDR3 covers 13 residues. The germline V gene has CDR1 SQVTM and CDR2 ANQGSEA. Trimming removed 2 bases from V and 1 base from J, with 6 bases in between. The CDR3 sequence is CSVEMGAKNIQYF. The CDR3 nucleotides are TGCAGCGTTGAAATGGGGGCCAAAAACATTCAGTACTTC.

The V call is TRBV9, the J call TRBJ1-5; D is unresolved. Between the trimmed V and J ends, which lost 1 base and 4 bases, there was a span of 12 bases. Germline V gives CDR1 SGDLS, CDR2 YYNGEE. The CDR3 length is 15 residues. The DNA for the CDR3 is TGTGCCAGCAGCGTATCCCCGGACGGTAATCAGCCCCAGCATTTT. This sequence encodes CASSVSPDGNQPQHF.

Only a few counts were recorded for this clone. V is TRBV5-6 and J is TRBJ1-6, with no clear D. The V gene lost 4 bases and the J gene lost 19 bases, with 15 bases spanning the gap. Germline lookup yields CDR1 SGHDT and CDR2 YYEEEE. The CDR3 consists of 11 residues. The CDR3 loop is CASSTGRREHF. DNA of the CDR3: TGTGCCAGCAGCACCGGTAGGAGGGAGCACTTT.

CDR3 nucleotides: TGTGCCAGCACCCACGGGACTAGCGGGGCCAATGAGCAGTTCTTC. Encoded protein: CASTHGTSGANEQFF. The chain couples TRBV7-2 to TRBJ2-1; TRBD2 matches 13 bases. The V and J ends lost 7 bases and 6 bases, in that order; junction bases with no gene match: 6. The CDR3 spans 15 residues. The germline V gene encodes CDR1 SGHTA and CDR2 FQGNSA.

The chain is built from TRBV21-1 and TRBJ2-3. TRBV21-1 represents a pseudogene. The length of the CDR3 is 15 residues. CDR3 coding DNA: TGTGCCAGCAGCACCCCTTGTGGGATAGGAGTTACGCAGTATTTT. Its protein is CASSTPCGIGVTQYF.

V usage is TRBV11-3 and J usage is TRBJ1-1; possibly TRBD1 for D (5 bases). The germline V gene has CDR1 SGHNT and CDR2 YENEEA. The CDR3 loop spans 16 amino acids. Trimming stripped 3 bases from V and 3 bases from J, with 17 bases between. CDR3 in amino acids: CASSFYFQGGHTEAFF. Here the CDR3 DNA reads TGTGCCAGCAGCTTTTACTTCCAGGGCGGCCACACTGAAGCTTTCTTT. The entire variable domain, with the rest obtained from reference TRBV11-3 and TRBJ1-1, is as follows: EAGVVQSPRYKIIEKKQPVAFWCNPISGHNTLYWYLQNLGQGPELLIRYENEEAVDDSQLPKDRFSAERLKGVDSTLKIQPAELGDSAVYLCASSFYFQGGHTEAFFGQGTRLTVV.

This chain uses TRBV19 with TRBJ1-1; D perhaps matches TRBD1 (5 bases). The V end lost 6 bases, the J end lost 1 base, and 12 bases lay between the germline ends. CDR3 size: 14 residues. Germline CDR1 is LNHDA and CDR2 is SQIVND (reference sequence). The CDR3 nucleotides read TGTGCCAGTAGACCGCCAGGGACGAACACTGAAGCTTTCTTT. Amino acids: CASRPPGTNTEAFF.

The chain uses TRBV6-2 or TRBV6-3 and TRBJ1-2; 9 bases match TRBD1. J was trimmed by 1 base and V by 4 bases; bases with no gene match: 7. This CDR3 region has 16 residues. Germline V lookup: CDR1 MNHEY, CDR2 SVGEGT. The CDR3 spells CASSSPRDRDNYGYTF. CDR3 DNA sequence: TGTGCCAGCAGTTCCCCTCGGGACAGGGATAACTATGGCTACACCTTC.

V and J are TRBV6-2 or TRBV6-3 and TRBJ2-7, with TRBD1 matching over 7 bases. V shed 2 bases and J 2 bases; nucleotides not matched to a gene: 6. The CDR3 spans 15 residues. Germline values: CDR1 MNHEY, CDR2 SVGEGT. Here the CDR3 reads CASSYPDRTTYEQYF. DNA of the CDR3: TGTGCCAGCAGTTACCCGGACAGGACCACCTACGAGCAGTACTTC.

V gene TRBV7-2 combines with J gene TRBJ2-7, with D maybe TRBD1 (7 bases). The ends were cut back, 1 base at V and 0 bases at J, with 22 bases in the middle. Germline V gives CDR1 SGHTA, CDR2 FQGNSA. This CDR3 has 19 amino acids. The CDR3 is CASSLGDGRGGPNSYEQYF. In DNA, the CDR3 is TGTGCCAGCAGCTTAGGGGACGGGAGAGGGGGCCCAAACTCCTACGAGCAGTACTTC.

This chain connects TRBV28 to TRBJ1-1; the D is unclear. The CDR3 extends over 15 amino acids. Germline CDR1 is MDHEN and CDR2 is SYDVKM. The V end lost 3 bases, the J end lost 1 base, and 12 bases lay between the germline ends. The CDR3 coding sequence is TGTGCCAGCAGTTTGGCGGGGTCGGGGAACACTGAAGCTTTCTTT. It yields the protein CASSLAGSGNTEAFF.